This T cell receptor beta chain was sequenced during a study of technical replicates of blood from four donors. Per germline, CDR1 MDHEN and CDR2 SYDVKM. Between the trimmed V and J ends, which lost 8 bases and 5 bases, there was a span of 15 bases. The CDR3 is 13 amino acids. This table comes from immunoSEQ multiplex PCR, and its TCRdb copy is limited to in-frame clones, with some not included. The profile shows 85,000 to 95,000 clones, 90% to 96% of them singletons. The chain uses TRBV28 and TRBJ2-5; the D gene is possibly TRBD1 (6 bases). The sequenced material came from T cells isolated from PBMCs. The origin of this receptor is a human donor in good health. The CDR3 loop is CASSGRQGETQYF. The CDR3 bases are TGTGCCAGCTCGGGTAGGCAGGGGGAGACCCAGTACTTC. The full variable domain, in which reference TRBV28 and TRBJ2-5 provide the parts outside the CDR3, is DVKVTQSSRYLVKRTGEKVFLECVQDMDHENMFWYRQDPGLGLRLIYFSYDVKMKEKGDIPEGYSVSREKKERFSLILESASTNQTSMYLCASSGRQGETQYFGPGTRLLVL.